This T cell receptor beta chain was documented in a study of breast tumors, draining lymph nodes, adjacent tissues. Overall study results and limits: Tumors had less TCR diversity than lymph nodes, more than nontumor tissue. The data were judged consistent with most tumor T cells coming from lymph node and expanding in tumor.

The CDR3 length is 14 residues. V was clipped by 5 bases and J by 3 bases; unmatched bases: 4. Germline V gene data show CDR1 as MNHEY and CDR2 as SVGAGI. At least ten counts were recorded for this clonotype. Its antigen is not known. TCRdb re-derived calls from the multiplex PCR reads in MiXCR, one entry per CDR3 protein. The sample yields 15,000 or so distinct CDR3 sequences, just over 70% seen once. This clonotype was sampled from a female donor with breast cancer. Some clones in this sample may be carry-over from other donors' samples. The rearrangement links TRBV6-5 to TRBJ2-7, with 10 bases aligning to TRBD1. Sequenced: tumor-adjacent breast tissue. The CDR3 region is CASSPGQGGYEQYF. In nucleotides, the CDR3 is TGTGCCAGCAGTCCCGGACAGGGGGGCTACGAGCAGTACTTC.